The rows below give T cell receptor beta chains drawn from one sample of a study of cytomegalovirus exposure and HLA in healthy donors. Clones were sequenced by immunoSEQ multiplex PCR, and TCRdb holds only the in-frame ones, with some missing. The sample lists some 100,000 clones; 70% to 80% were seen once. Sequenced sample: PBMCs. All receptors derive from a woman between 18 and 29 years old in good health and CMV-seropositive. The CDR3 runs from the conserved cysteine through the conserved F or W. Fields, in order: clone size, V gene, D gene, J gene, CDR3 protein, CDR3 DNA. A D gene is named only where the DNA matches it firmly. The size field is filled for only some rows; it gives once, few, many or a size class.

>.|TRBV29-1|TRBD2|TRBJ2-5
CSVEGGSVEETQYF
TGCAGCGTTGAGGGCGGGAGTGTAGAGGAGACCCAGTACTTC
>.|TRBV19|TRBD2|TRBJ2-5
CASSPGLARETQYF
TGTGCCAGTAGTCCGGGACTAGCGAGAGAGACCCAGTACTTC
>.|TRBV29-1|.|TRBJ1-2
CSVEDRSGGISNYGYTF
TGCAGCGTTGAAGATCGCTCGGGGGGGATTTCTAACTATGGCTACACCTTC
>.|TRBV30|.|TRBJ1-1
CAWSVILGRAFF
TGTGCCTGGAGTGTAATTCTAGGGAGAGCTTTCTTT
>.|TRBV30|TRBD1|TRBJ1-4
CAGVTGPTNEKLFF
TGTGCCGGGGTGACAGGGCCAACTAATGAAAAACTGTTTTTT
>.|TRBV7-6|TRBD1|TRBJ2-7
CASSLGQGAHYEQYF
TGTGCCAGCAGCTTAGGACAGGGGGCACATTACGAGCAGTACTTC
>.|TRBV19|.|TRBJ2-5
CASSSPSRSKETQYF
TGTGCCAGTAGTTCTCCATCCCGTAGCAAAGAGACCCAGTACTTC
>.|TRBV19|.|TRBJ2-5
CASSSPSSGGLQETQYF
TGTGCCAGTAGCTCTCCTTCGAGTGGGGGCCTCCAAGAGACCCAGTACTTC
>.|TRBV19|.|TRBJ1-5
CASSTFSNQPQHF
TGTGCCAGTAGTACGTTTAGCAATCAGCCCCAGCATTTT
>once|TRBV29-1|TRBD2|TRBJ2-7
CSVGGLAGGYEQYF
TGCAGCGTTGGAGGACTAGCGGGAGGTTACGAGCAGTACTTC
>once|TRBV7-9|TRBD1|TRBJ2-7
CASSTTGDVDEQYF
TGTGCCAGCAGCACCACAGGGGACGTAGACGAGCAGTACTTC
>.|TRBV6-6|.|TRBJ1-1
CASSYLPDTNTEAFF
TGTGCCAGCAGTTACCTACCGGACACGAACACTGAAGCTTTCTTT
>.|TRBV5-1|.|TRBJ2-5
CASSLSDIGSGGETQYF
TGCGCCAGCAGCTTGTCGGATATCGGGAGTGGGGGGGAGACCCAGTACTTC
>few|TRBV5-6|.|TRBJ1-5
CASSRRAEPNQPQHF
TGTGCCAGCAGCCGGAGGGCAGAACCTAATCAGCCCCAGCATTTT
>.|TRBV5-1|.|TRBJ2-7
CASSLGPPGSRGSSYEQYF
TGCGCCAGCAGCTTGGGGCCGCCGGGCTCTCGGGGGAGCTCCTACGAGCAGTACTTC
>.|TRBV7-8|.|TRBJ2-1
CASSLVADSSYNEQFF
TGTGCCAGCAGCTTAGTAGCGGATAGCTCCTACAATGAGCAGTTCTTC
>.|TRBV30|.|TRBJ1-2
CAWSVQVNYGYTF
TGTGCCTGGAGTGTACAGGTTAACTATGGCTACACCTTC
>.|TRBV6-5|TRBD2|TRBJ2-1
CASSYSGREGYNEQFF
TGTGCCAGCAGTTACTCAGGGCGGGAGGGCTACAATGAGCAGTTCTTC
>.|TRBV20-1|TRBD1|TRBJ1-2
CSARGDGYTF
TGCAGTGCCAGGGGGGATGGCTACACCTTC
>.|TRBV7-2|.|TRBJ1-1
CASSFSDTEAFF
TGTGCCAGCAGCTTTAGTGACACTGAAGCTTTCTTT
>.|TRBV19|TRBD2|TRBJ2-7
CASSPRTSGNPYEQYF
TGTGCCAGTAGTCCGAGGACTAGCGGAAATCCCTACGAGCAGTACTTC
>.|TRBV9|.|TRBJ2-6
CASSPQIGQSGANVLTF
TGTGCCAGCAGCCCCCAGATCGGACAGTCTGGGGCCAACGTCCTGACTTTC
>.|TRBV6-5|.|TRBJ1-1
CASSYNSWGPNTEAFF
TGTGCCAGCAGTTACAATTCGTGGGGCCCGAACACTGAAGCTTTCTTT
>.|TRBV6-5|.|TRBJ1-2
CASREDSISYGYTF
TGTGCCAGCAGGGAGGACAGTATATCATATGGCTACACCTTC
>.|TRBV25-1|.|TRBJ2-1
CASNHGGFGNEQFF
TGTGCCAGCAACCACGGAGGGTTTGGCAATGAGCAGTTCTTC
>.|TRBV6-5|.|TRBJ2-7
CASSQLPYLSYEQYF
TGTGCCAGCAGCCAACTTCCATACCTCTCCTACGAGCAGTACTTC
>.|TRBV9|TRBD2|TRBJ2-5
CASSGLAGGFETQYF
TGTGCCAGCAGCGGTCTAGCGGGAGGTTTTGAGACCCAGTACTTC
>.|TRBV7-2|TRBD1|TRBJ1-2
CASSVGQLYGYTF
TGTGCCAGCAGCGTGGGACAGCTATATGGCTACACCTTC